The rows below give T cell receptor beta chains drawn from one sample of a study of blood T cell repertoires in COVID-19. Assay used: immunoSEQ multiplex PCR; TCRdb lists only in-frame clones, some missing. The table lists roughly 330,000 clones, 83% of them singletons. Sequencing was done on a sample of peripheral blood. The source is a woman aged 45-65 years with acute or convalescent COVID-19. The CDR3 runs from the conserved cysteine through the conserved F or W. D genes are given only for firm matches. Size is omitted from some rows. Given values are once, few, many or a class for expanded clones.

TRBD1,-,TRBV5-6,TRBJ1-1,TGTGCCAGCAGCCACCGGGACAGGGTATCGTTTGAAACTGAAGCTTTCTTT,CASSHRDRVSFETEAFF
TRBD1,-,TRBV11-3,TRBJ2-1,TGTGCCAGCAGCTTAGGACAGGGGGCTTACAATGAGCAGTTCTTC,CASSLGQGAYNEQFF
-,-,TRBV2,TRBJ1-4,TGTGCCAGCAGTGAAATGCGAGTAAATGAAAAACTGTTTTTT,CASSEMRVNEKLFF
-,-,TRBV29-1,TRBJ1-3,TGCAGCGTTGCACGGGACAACTCCGGAAACACCATATATTTT,CSVARDNSGNTIYF
-,-,TRBV30,TRBJ1-4,TGTGCCTGGAGTGTGGACTCGGGCAGTAATGAAAAACTGTTTTTT,CAWSVDSGSNEKLFF
TRBD1,few,TRBV5-4,TRBJ1-1,TGTGCCAGCAGCTTGGGCGGGACAGGGAACACTGAAGCTTTCTTT,CASSLGGTGNTEAFF
-,-,TRBV2,TRBJ2-2,TGTGCCAGCACCAGACTAACCACCGGGGAGCTGTTTTTT,CASTRLTTGELFF
TRBD2,once,TRBV18,TRBJ2-1,TGTGCCAGCTCACCATACTGGCGGGAGAGGAATGAGCAGTTCTTC,CASSPYWRERNEQFF
-,-,TRBV4-2,TRBJ1-3,TGTGCCAGCAGCCAACTGCCCGGTAGTTTAAGCAACTCTGGAAACACCATATATTTT,CASSQLPGSLSNSGNTIYF
TRBD1,-,TRBV9,TRBJ1-4,TGTGCCAGCAGCAGGGACAGGGGTGGAGAAAAACTGTTTTTT,CASSRDRGGEKLFF
-,-,TRBV5-1,TRBJ2-1,TGCGCCAGCAGCTTGGGGTGGGGCGATGAGCAGTTCTTC,CASSLGWGDEQFF
TRBD1,once,TRBV5-1,TRBJ1-2,TGCGCCAGCAGCTTGGTTGGGACAGGCGGGCTCGGGACTTATGGCTACACCTTC,CASSLVGTGGLGTYGYTF
-,-,TRBV10-3,TRBJ1-1,TGTGCCATCAAAAAAACAGGTAACACTGAAGCTTTCTTT,CAIKKTGNTEAFF
-,once,TRBV18,TRBJ2-1,TGTGCCAGCTCACCAAGAATAGATAACTACAATGAGCAGTTCTTC,CASSPRIDNYNEQFF
TRBD1,-,TRBV2,TRBJ2-3,TGTGCCAGCAGTGAGAGGACAGGGTCCCTCGATACGCAGTATTTT,CASSERTGSLDTQYF
TRBD2,-,TRBV7-3,TRBJ2-7,TGTGCCAGCAGCCCTACCGGACTAGCGGAACCGTACGAGCAGTACTTC,CASSPTGLAEPYEQYF
TRBD1,-,TRBV28,TRBJ1-2,TGTGCCAGCAGTCTACCGGGACAGGGTGTATATGGCTACACCTTC,CASSLPGQGVYGYTF
TRBD1,-,TRBV24-1,TRBJ2-2,TGTGCCACCAGTGATCCGGGACAGGGGTCCGGGGAGCTGTTTTTT,CATSDPGQGSGELFF
-,-,TRBV5-6,TRBJ2-3,TGTGCCAGCAGCGGAACGACTAGGCTGACAGATACGCAGTATTTT,CASSGTTRLTDTQYF
-,-,TRBV9,TRBJ2-7,TGTGCCAGCAGCCCAGGGGACACTAGATACGAGCAGTACTTC,CASSPGDTRYEQYF
TRBD1,-,TRBV4-3,TRBJ1-1,TGCGCCAGCAGCCAAGATCGGGACAGGGGGGAGGAAGCTTTCTTT,CASSQDRDRGEEAFF
-,-,TRBV7-9,TRBJ2-5,TGTGCCAGCAGCTTAGGGGCCGGCGAGACCCAGTACTTC,CASSLGAGETQYF
TRBD2,-,TRBV9,TRBJ2-3,TGTGCCAGCAGCGTATCTAGCGGGGCGCCAGATACGCAGTATTTT,CASSVSSGAPDTQYF
-,-,TRBV9,TRBJ2-3,TGTGCCAGCAGTGGGCCTCATACAGATACGCAGTATTTT,CASSGPHTDTQYF
-,-,TRBV2,TRBJ2-7,TGTGCCAGCAGTGCCGACATAGCCTACGAGCAGTACTTC,CASSADIAYEQYF
-,-,TRBV29-1,TRBJ1-1,TGCAGCGTTGAGGTTGGGGGGGGTACTGAAGCTTTCTTT,CSVEVGGGTEAFF
TRBD1,few,TRBV6-5,TRBJ1-1,TGTGCCAGCAGTACTGGGACAGCCGAAGCTTTCTTT,CASSTGTAEAFF
TRBD2,-,TRBV5-5,TRBJ2-3,TGTGCCAGCAACGGACTAGCGGGAGCAGATACGCAGTATTTT,CASNGLAGADTQYF
-,once,TRBV4-1,TRBJ2-1,TGCGCCAGCAGCCCGGGACATTACAATGAGCAGTTCTTC,CASSPGHYNEQFF